This T cell receptor (beta chain) was documented in a study of blood T cell repertoires in COVID-19. CDR3 length: 15 residues. Per germline, CDR1 MNHEY and CDR2 SMNVEV (reference sequence). V lost 6 bases to trimming and J lost 6 bases, with 21 bases between them. This table comes from immunoSEQ multiplex PCR, and its TCRdb copy is limited to in-frame clones, with some not included. Seen here are some 250,000 clones, 65% to 85% observed once, and the top ten hold roughly 8.6%. Sequenced material: peripheral blood. The TCR originated in a man aged 35-49 years with active or convalescent COVID-19. The chain links TRBV27 to TRBJ2-7; possible D gene TRBD2, 5 bases. The CDR3 nucleotides are TGTGCCAGCAGCCTGAAAGGGAGAGGTATAGGCGAGCAGTACTTC. It encodes CASSLKGRGIGEQYF.